The 13 T cell receptor beta chains in this list originate from one sample, sequenced in a study of neoadjuvant anti-PD-1 for oral cavity cancer. The protocol was immunoSEQ multiplex PCR, while the TCRdb copy is restricted to in-frame clones and leaves out a portion. This table has over 65,000 clones, roughly nine tenths appearing once. Noted time point: after neoadjuvant nivolumab, at surgical resection. The starting material was PBMCs, obtained after nivolumab (anti-PD-1) treatment. These receptors were collected from a person aged 35-79 years with oral cavity squamous cell carcinoma.

The chain uses TRBV5-8 and TRBJ1-1; D may be TRBD1 (5 bases). CDR1 is SGHTS and CDR2 is YDEGEE in the germline V gene. V was clipped by 4 bases and J by 6 bases, with 13 bases between them. CDR3 length: 13 residues. The CDR3 here is CASSMDTAPEAFF. The CDR3 nucleotides read TGTGCCAGCAGCATGGACACAGCCCCTGAAGCTTTCTTT. Supplemented by reference TRBV5-8 and TRBJ1-1, the full variable domain reads EAGVTQSPTHLIKTRGQQATLRCSPISGHTSVYWYQQALGLGLQFLLWYDEGEERNRGNFPPRFSGRQFPNYSSELNVNALELEDSALYLCASSMDTAPEAFFGQGTRLTVV.

V is TRBV29-1 and J is TRBJ1-2, with D tentatively TRBD1 (6 bases). CDR1 is SQVTM and CDR2 is ANQGSEA in the germline V gene. The CDR3 has 14 amino acids. Trimming took 6 bases from V and 4 from J, leaving 18 bases between them. CDR3 coding DNA: TGCAGCGTCCGTACGACAGGTTGGGGCTATGGCTACACCTTC. Its translation: CSVRTTGWGYGYTF.

This chain uses TRBV6-5 with TRBJ1-3; D ambiguous. Trimming removed 3 bases from V and 5 bases from J, with 11 bases in between. The germline V gene has CDR1 MNHEY and CDR2 SVGAGI. There are 14 residues in the CDR3. In DNA form, the CDR3 reads TGTGCCAGCAGTTATGGCAGGCACAGAAACACCATATATTTT. This gives the protein CASSYGRHRNTIYF.

The CDR3, as DNA: TGTGCCAGCAAACCCCTGGCGGTGGGAGATACGCAGTATTTT. It specifies CASKPLAVGDTQYF. The chain combines TRBV2 with TRBJ2-3; unclear D gene. Germline V gene sequence: CDR1 SNHLY, CDR2 FYNNEI. V lost 7 bases and J 5 bases, leaving 16 bases between the germline ends. The CDR3 runs 14 residues.

This chain links TRBV15 with TRBJ2-2; D tentatively fits TRBD1 or TRBD2 (5 bases each). From germline, CDR1 is LNHNV and CDR2 YYDKDF (reference sequence). Trimming stripped 1 base from V and 5 bases from J, with 8 bases between. The CDR3 is made up of 14 amino acids. The CDR3 region is CATSRGDGTGELFF. The CDR3 bases are TGTGCCACCAGCAGAGGGGACGGGACCGGGGAGCTGTTTTTT.

The chain combines TRBV6-1 with TRBJ2-7; D not resolved. CDR3 length: 13 amino acids. The germline CDR1 and CDR2 sequences are MNHNS and SASEGT. V shed 5 bases and J shed 1 base, with 9 bases lying between them. The CDR3 reads CASSPRVSYEQYF. The CDR3 DNA reads TGTGCCAGCAGTCCCAGAGTATCCTACGAGCAGTACTTC.

The V gene is TRBV25-1, the J gene TRBJ2-3; 7 bases line up with TRBD1. Germline CDR1 reads MGHDK; CDR2 reads SYGVNS. V lost 4 bases and J lost 2; bases outside the gene matches: 3. CDR3 length equals 14 residues. In DNA, the CDR3 is TGTGCCAGCAGTGTCACAGGGGCCACAGATACGCAGTATTTT. Encoded protein: CASSVTGATDTQYF.

The chain couples TRBV19 to TRBJ2-3; unclear D gene. Germline V CDR1 and CDR2: LNHDA, SQIVND (reference sequence). Trimming left V 5 bases short and J 2 bases short, with 5 bases between. The CDR3 is 12 amino acids. DNA of the CDR3: TGTGCCAGTAGTCCCTACACAGATACGCAGTATTTT. Its protein product is CASSPYTDTQYF.

The chain combines TRBV5-1 with TRBJ1-1; TRBD1 matches 7 bases. The CDR3 consists of 14 residues. The junction had 6 bases not matched to a gene; V was cut back by 6 bases and J by 1 base. Germline CDR1 and CDR2: SGHRS and YFSETQ. CDR3 bases: TGCGCCAGCAAGGTTTGGACAGGGAACACTGAAGCTTTCTTT. Translating it yields CASKVWTGNTEAFF.

The chain links TRBV13 to TRBJ2-7; 8 bases align to TRBD2. Trimming cost V 8 bases and J 4 bases; bases outside gene matches: 10. The CDR3 consists of 14 residues. CDR1 is PRHDT and CDR2 is FYEKMQ in the germline V gene (reference sequence). The CDR3 bases are TGTGCCAGCGGGGAAGCGGGAGCATTGTACGAGCAGTACTTC. Its protein product is CASGEAGALYEQYF.

The chain recombines TRBV7-6 with TRBJ2-7; 11 positions match TRBD1. Germline assignment: CDR1 SGHVS and CDR2 FNYEAQ. Unmatched junction bases numbered 4, after V lost 5 bases and J lost 1 base. The CDR3 runs to 15 residues. CDR3 DNA: TGTGCCAGCAGCGCCGGGACAGGGGGATCCTACGAGCAGTACTTC. It yields the protein CASSAGTGGSYEQYF. The whole variable domain, filled in from reference TRBV7-6 and TRBJ2-7, reads GAGVSQSPRYKVTKRGQDVALRCDPISGHVSLYWYRQALGQGPEFLTYFNYEAQQDKSGLPNDRFSAERPEGSISTLTIQRTEQRDSAMYRCASSAGTGGSYEQYFGPGTRLTVT.

The V call is TRBV27, the J call TRBJ2-5, with 8 bases matching TRBD2. This CDR3 spans 14 amino acids. Losses at the gene ends were 6 bases for V and 0 bases for J; bases not matched to a gene: 3. Germline CDR1 reads MNHEY; CDR2 reads SMNVEV (reference sequence). The CDR3: CASRDSGNQETQYF. The CDR3 DNA follows: TGTGCCAGCAGGGATAGCGGGAACCAAGAGACCCAGTACTTC.

This clone has more than one count but fewer than ten. J is TRBJ2-7 and V is TRBV7-9, with D uncertain. The germline V gene has CDR1 SEHNR and CDR2 FQNEAQ (reference sequence). Between the trimmed V and J ends, which lost 5 bases and 0 bases, there was a span of 5 bases. The CDR3 totals 12 residues. The CDR3 reads CASSLSSYEQYF. CDR3 DNA: TGTGCCAGCAGCCTTAGCTCCTACGAGCAGTACTTC.